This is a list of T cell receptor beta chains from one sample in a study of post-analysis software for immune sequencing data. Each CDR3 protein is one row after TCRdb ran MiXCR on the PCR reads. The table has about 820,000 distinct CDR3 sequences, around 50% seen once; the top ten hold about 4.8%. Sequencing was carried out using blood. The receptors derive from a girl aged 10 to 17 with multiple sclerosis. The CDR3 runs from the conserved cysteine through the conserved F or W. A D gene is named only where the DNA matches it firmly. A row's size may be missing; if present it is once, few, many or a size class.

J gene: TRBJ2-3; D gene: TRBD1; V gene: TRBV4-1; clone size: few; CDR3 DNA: TGCGCCAGCAGCCAAGCCTCCCTGGGACAGGGAGACTCTACGCAGTATTTT; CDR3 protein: CASSQASLGQGDSTQYF
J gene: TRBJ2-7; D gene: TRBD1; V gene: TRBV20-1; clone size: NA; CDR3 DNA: TGCAGTGCTAGGGACGGGACAGGGTACTACGAGCAGTACTTC; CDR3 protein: CSARDGTGYYEQYF
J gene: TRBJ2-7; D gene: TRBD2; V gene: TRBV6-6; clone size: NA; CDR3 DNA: TGTGCCAGCAGTCCGCGGGGGGCCCCCTACGAGCAGTACTTC; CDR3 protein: CASSPRGAPYEQYF
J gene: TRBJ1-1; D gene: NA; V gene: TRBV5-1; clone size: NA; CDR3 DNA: TGCGCCAGCAGCCCCCGATACAGGGACGCCCTGATGAACACTGAAGCTTTCTTT; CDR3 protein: CASSPRYRDALMNTEAFF
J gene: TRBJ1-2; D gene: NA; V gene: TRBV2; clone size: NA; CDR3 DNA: TGTGCCAGCAGTGAGACGGGCAGTAACTATGGCTACACCTTC; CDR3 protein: CASSETGSNYGYTF
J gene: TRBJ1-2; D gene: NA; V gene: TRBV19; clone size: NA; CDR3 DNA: TGTGCCAGTACCAGAGACCCCTATGGCTACACCTTC; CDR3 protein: CASTRDPYGYTF
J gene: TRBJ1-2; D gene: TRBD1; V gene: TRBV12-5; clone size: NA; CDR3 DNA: TGTGCTAGTGGTGAACGGACAGGGGGCATATATGGCTACACCTTC; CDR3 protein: CASGERTGGIYGYTF
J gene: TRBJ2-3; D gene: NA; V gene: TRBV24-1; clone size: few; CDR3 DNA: TGTGCCACGTCAAACGGAAACACAGATACGCAGTATTTT; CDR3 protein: CATSNGNTDTQYF
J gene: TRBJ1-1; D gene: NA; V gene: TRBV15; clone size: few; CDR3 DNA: TGTGCCACTATCTCGCTCAGGATAGGGGGTCATCCGCAGCTTCCTGAAGCTTTCTTT; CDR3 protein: CATISLRIGGHPQLPEAFF
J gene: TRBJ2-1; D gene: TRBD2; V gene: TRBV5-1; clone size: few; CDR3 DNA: TGCGCCAGCAGCTCGGGACTAGCGGGGGCCAACAATGAGCAGTTCTTC; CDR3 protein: CASSSGLAGANNEQFF
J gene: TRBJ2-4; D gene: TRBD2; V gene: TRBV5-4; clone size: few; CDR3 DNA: TGTGCCAGCAGCTTGGGAGCGGGAGGGCGCAAAAACATTCAGTACTTC; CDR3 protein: CASSLGAGGRKNIQYF
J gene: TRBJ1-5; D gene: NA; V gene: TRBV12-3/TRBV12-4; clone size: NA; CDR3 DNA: TGTGCCAGCAGTTCCGGATGGGGACGGGGGGAGGCTTATAGCAATCAGCCCCAGCATTTT; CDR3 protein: CASSSGWGRGEAYSNQPQHF
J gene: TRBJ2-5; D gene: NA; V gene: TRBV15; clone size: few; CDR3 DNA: TGTGCCACACAGGAGCAAGAGACCCAGTACTTC; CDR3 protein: CATQEQETQYF
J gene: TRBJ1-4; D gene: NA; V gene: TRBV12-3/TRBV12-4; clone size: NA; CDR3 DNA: TGTGCCAGCAGTCCAGGGGCCACAACTAATGAAAAACTGTTTTTT; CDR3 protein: CASSPGATTNEKLFF
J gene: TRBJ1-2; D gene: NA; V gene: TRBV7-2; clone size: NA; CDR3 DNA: TGTGCCAGCAGCCCCACGGGTGACAACTATGGCTACACCTTC; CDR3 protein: CASSPTGDNYGYTF
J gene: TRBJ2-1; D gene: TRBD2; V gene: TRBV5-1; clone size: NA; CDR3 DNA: TGCGCCAGCAGCTTGGATCTAGCGGGACTAAATGAGCAGTTCTTC; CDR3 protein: CASSLDLAGLNEQFF
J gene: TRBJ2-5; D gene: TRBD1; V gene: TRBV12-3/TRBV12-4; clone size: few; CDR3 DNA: TGTGCCAGCAGGGAACTAACAGGGGGCCGAGAGCAGTACTTC; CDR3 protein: CASRELTGGREQYF
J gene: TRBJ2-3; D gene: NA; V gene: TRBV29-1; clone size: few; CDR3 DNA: TGCAGCGCGTATGAAGATACGCAGTATTTT; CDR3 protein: CSAYEDTQYF
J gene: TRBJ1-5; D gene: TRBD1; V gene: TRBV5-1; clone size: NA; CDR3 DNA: TGCGCCAGCAGCGCGACAGGGGGCTTCAATCAGCCCCAGCATTTT; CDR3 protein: CASSATGGFNQPQHF
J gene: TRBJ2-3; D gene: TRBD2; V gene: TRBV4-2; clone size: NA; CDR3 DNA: TGTGCCAGCAGCCGACAGACTAGCAGGGCGAGCGGTGATACGCAGTATTTT; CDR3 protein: CASSRQTSRASGDTQYF
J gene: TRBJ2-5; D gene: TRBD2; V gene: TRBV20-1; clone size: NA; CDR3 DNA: TGCAGTGCTAGTCGGGGACTAACGGGGGGGCGAGGAGAGACCCAGTACTTC; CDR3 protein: CSASRGLTGGRGETQYF
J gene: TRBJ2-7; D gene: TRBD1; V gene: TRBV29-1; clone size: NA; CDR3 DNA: TGCAGCGTCGGCGGGACAGGGTACTACGAGCAGTACTTC; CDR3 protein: CSVGGTGYYEQYF
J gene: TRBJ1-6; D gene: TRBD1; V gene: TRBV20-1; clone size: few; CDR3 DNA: TGCAGTGCTAGACCGCCGGAAGGGGGCGTAAGTTCACCCCTCCACTTT; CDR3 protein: CSARPPEGGVSSPLHF
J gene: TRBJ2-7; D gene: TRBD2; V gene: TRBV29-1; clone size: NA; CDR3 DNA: TGCAGCGTTGAAGCCATGACTAGCGGGGGATCCTACGAGCAGTACTTC; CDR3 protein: CSVEAMTSGGSYEQYF
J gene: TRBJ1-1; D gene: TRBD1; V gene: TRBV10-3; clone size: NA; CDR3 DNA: TGTGCCATCAGATTGGGACAGGGAGACACTGAAGCTTTCTTT; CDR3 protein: CAIRLGQGDTEAFF
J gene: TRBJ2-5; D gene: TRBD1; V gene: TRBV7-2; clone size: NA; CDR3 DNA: TGTGCCAGCAGCTTGATTATGCAGGGGGTGACCCAGTACTTC; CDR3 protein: CASSLIMQGVTQYF
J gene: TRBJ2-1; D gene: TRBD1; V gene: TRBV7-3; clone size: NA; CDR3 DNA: TGTGCCAGCAGCCCGGGACAGGGGCACGCTGTTGAGCAGTTCTTC; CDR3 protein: CASSPGQGHAVEQFF
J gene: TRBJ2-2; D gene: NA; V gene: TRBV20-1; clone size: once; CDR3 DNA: NA; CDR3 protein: CSARSAGGPERTQYFGPGTRELFF
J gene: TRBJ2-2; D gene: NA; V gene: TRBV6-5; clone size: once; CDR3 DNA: TGTACCAGCAGAGGGGCCGCCCAGAACACCGGGGAGCTGTTTTTT; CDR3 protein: CTSRGAAQNTGELFF
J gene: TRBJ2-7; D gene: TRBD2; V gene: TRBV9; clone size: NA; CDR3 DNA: TGTGCCAGCAGCGTTAGCGGGGGGGCCGAAGAGCAGTACTTC; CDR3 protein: CASSVSGGAEEQYF
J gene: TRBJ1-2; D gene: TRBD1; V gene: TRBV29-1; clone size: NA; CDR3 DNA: TGCAGCGTGGAAAGACAGGGGGCATCTAGAGCTAACTATGGCTACACCTTC; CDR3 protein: CSVERQGASRANYGYTF
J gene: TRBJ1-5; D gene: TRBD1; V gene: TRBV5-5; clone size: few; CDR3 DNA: TGTGCCAGCAGCTTGGTACTGACAGGGCACAATCAGCCCCAGCATTTT; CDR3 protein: CASSLVLTGHNQPQHF
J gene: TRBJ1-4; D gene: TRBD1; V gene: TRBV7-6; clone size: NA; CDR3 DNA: TGTGCCAGCAGTTCAAGCGTCAGGGGGGCAACTAATGAAAAACTGTTTTTT; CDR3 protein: CASSSSVRGATNEKLFF
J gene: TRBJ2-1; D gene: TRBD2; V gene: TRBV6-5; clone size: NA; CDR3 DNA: TGTGCCAGCAGTTCCGTACGACTAGCGGGTGGAAATGAGCAGTTCTTC; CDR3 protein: CASSSVRLAGGNEQFF
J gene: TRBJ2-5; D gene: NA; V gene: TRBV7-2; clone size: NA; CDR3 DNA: TGTGCCAGCAGCTACGGGACTGCCGGCGAGACCCAGTACTTC; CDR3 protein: CASSYGTAGETQYF
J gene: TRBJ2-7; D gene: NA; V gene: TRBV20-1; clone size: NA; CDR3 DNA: TGCAGTGCTAGAGTGGTTCAGGGGTTCGACGAGCAGTACTTC; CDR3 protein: CSARVVQGFDEQYF
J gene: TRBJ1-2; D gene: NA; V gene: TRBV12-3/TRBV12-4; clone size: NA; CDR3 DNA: TGTGCCAGCAGTGCCTTAGGGGCTAACTATGGCTACACCTTC; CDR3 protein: CASSALGANYGYTF
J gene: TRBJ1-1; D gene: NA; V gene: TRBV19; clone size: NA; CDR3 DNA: TGTGCCAGTAGTCCGACCGGGGCTGGAAAGGCCACTGAAGCTTTCTTT; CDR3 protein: CASSPTGAGKATEAFF
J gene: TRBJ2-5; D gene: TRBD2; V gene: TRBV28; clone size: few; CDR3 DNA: TGTGCCATACAGCGGGGTCTCCAAGAGACCCAGTACTTC; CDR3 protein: CAIQRGLQETQYF
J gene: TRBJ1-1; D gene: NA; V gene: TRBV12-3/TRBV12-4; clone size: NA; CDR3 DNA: TGTGCCAGCAGCTTAGAGGGGACTGAAGCTTTCTTT; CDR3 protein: CASSLEGTEAFF
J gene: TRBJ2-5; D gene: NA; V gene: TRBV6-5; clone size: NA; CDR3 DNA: TGTGCCAGCAGTTACGATTTGGGGTTGGGAGAGCAGTACTTC; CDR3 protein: CASSYDLGLGEQYF
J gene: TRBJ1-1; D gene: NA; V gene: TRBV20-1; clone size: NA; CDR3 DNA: TGCAGTGCTAGAGCGGGGGGCGACACTGAAGCTTTCTTT; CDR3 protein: CSARAGGDTEAFF
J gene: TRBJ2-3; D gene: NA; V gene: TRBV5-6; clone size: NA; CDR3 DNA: TGTGCCAGCAGCTTGGGCAGAACTAGCACAGATACGCAGTATTTT; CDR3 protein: CASSLGRTSTDTQYF
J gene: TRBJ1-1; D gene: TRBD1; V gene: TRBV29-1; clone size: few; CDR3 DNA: TGCAGCGTTGGTCTGACAGGGATGAACACTGAAGCTTTCTTT; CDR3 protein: CSVGLTGMNTEAFF
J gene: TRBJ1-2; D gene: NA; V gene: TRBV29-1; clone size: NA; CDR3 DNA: TGCAGCGTCTCCGACCGGGCCGTCGTCGGCTACACCTTC; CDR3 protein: CSVSDRAVVGYTF
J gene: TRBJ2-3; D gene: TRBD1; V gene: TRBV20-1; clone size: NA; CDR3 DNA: TGCAGTGCTCCGTGGACAGGGGGCGCAGATACGCAGTATTTT; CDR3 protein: CSAPWTGGADTQYF
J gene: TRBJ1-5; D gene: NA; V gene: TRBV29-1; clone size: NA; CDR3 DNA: TGCAGCGTTGTCTCGTGGGGGCCCAGGGGCTACAATCAGCCCCAGCATTTT; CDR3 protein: CSVVSWGPRGYNQPQHF
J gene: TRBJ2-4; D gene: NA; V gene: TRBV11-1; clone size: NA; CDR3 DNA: TGTGCCAGTAGCTCGGACAGCACCTTTGCCCAGTACTTC; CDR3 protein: CASSSDSTFAQYF
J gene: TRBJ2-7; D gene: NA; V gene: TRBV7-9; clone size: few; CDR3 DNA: TGTGCCAGCAGCTCCGGACGAGCAACCCAACACCCCTACGAGCAGTACTTC; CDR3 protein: CASSSGRATQHPYEQYF
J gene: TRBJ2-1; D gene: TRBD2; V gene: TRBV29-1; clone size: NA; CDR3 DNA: TGCAGCGTTGGGGGCCTAGCGGGTATATGGGGTTACAATGAGCAGTTCTTC; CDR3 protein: CSVGGLAGIWGYNEQFF
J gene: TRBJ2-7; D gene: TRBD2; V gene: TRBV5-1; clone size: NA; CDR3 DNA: TGCGCCAGCAGCTTGGCAGGGGGACTAGCGAGAGAAAGTTTCTCCTACAATGAGCAGTACTTC; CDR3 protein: CASSLAGGLARESFSYNEQYF
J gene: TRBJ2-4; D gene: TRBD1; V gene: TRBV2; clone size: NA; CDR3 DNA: TGTGCCAGCAGTGATAGGGACAGGGCGGACATTCAGTACTTC; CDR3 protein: CASSDRDRADIQYF
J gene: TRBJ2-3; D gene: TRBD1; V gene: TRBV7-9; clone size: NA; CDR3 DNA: TGTGCCAGCAGCCTAAGGACAGGAAGCTTGATAGATACGCAGTATTTT; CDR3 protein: CASSLRTGSLIDTQYF
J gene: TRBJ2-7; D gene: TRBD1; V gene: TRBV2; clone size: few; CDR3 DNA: TGTGCCAGCAGTGGAGGGGGCGAATACGAGCAGTACTTC; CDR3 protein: CASSGGGEYEQYF
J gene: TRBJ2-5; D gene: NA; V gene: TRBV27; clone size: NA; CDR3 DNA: TGTGCCAGCAGTCCGGGGAAGCCCCACCAGGAGACCCAGTACTTC; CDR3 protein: CASSPGKPHQETQYF
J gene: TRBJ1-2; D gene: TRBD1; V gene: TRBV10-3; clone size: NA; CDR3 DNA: TGTGCCATCAGCGAGGGACAGGGAGGCGGCTACACCTTC; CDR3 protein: CAISEGQGGGYTF
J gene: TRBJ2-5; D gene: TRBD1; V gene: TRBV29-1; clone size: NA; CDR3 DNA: TGCAGCGTCGCGGACAGGCTGTACCAAGAGACCCAGTACTTC; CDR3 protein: CSVADRLYQETQYF
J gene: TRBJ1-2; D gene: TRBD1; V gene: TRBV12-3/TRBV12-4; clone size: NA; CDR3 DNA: TGTGCCAGCAGTCCAGGAGACAGGGGGCTTTCTGGCTACACCTTC; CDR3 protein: CASSPGDRGLSGYTF
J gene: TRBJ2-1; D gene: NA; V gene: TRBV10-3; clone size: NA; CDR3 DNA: TGTGCCATCCAGCGAGCGGAGGCCTACAATGAGCAGTTCTTC; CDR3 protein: CAIQRAEAYNEQFF
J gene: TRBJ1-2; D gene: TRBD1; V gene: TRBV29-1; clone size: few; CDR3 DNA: TGCAGCGTTGCGTCCAACAGGGGAGGTGGCTACACCTTC; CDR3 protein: CSVASNRGGGYTF